This TCR beta chain was captured in a study of Ad26.COV2.S vaccination and SARS-CoV-2 variants. Treatment indicated: some 19 received Ad26.COV2.S at low or high dose, single or two shots; 5 received placebo; per-sample allocation not given. The study sampled participants on day 63 after the first vaccine or placebo injection. Libraries were prepared by immunoSEQ multiplex PCR; TCRdb keeps only in-frame clonotypes and omits some of them. The sample lists about 320,000 clones; 85% were seen once. Germline V gives CDR1 MNHEY, CDR2 SVGAGI. V gave up 0 bases and J gave up 1 base, with 9 bases separating them. This CDR3 is built from 15 residues. Study results and limitations: In TCR breadth and depth analyses, total T cell responses may have been underestimated.

Points on this clone: Its matching antigen is unknown.

The specimen comprised peripheral blood, sampled in a trial of Ad26.COV2.S vaccine versus placebo. The gene calls are TRBV6-5 and TRBJ1-1, with D uncertain. The sequence came from a person between 18 and 65 years old who received the Ad26.COV2.S COVID-19 vaccine or a placebo. CDR3 in DNA: TGTGCCAGCAGTTACTCGAGAGCTGGGAACACTGAAGCTTTCTTT. Residues: CASSYSRAGNTEAFF.